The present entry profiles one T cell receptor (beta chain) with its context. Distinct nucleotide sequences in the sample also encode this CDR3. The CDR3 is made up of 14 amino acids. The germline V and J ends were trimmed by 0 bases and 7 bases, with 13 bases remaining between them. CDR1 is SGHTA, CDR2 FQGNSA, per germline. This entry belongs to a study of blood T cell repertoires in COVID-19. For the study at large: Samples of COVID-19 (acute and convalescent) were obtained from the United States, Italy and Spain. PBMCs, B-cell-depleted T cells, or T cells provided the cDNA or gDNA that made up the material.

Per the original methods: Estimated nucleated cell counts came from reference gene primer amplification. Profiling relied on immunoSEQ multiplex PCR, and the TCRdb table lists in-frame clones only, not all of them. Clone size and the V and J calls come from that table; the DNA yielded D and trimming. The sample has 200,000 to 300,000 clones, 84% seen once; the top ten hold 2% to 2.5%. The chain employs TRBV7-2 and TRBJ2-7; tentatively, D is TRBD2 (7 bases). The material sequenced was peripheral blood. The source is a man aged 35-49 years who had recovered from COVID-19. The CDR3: CASSLAGGPGEQYF. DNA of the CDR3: TGTGCCAGCAGCTTAGCGGGGGGGCCGGGGGAGCAGTACTTC.